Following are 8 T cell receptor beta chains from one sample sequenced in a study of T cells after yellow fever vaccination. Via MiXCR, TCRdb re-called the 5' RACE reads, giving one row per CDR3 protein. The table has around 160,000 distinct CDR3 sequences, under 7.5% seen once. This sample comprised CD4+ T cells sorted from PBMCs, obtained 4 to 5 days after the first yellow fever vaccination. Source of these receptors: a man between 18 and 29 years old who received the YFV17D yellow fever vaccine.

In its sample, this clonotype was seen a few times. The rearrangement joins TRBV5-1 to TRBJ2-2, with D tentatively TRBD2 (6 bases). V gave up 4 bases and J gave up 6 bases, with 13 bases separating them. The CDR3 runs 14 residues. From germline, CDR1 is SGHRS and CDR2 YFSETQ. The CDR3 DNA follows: TGCGCCAGCAGCCCCGGGTGGGGGGCCGGGGAGCTGTTTTTT. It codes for CASSPGWGAGELFF.

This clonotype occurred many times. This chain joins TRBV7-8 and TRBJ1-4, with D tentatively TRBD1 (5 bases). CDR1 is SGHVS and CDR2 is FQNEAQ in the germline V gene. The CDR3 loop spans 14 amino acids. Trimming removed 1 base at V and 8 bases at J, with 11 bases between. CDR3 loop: CASSLGGRREKLFF. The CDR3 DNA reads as TGTGCCAGCAGCTTAGGGGGGAGGAGGGAAAAACTGTTTTTT.

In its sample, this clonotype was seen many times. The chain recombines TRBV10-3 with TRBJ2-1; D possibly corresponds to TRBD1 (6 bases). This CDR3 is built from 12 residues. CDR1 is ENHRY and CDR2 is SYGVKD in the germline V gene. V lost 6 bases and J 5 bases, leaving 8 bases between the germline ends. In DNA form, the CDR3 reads TGTGCCATCAGGGACAGAGACAATGAGCAGTTCTTC. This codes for CAIRDRDNEQFF.

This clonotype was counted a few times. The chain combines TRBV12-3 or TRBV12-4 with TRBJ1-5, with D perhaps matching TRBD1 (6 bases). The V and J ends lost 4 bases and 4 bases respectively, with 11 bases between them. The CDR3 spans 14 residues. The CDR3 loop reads CASSSGTLNQPQHF. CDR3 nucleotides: TGTGCCAGCAGTTCCGGGACACTAAATCAGCCCCAGCATTTT.

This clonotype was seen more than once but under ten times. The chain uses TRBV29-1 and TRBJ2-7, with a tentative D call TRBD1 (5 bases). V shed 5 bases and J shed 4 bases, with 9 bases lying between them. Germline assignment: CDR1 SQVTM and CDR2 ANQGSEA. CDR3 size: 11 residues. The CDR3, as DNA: TGCAGCGTTAGCCAGGGATACGAGCAGTACGTC. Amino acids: CSVSQGYEQYV.

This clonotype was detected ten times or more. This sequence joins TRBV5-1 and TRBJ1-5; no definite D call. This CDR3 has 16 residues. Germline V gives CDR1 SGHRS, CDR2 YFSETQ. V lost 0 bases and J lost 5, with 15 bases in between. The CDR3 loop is CASSLGGEGSHQPQHF. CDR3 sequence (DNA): TGCGCCAGCAGCTTGGGGGGTGAGGGTTCTCATCAGCCCCAGCATTTT.

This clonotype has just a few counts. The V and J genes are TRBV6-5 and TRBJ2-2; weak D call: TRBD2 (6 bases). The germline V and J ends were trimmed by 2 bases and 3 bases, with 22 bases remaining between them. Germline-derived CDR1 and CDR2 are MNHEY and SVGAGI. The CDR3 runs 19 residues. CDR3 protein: CASSYTALVAGRHTGELFF. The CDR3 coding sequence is TGTGCCAGCAGTTACACGGCCTTGGTGGCGGGGCGGCACACCGGGGAGCTGTTTTTT.

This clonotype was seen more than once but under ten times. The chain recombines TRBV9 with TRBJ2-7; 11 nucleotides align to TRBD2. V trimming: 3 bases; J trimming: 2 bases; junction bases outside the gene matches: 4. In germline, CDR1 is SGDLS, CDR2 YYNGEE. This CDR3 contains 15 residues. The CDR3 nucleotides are TGTGCCAGCAGCGCGGGACTAGCGGAAACCTACGAGCAGTACGTC. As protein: CASSAGLAETYEQYV.